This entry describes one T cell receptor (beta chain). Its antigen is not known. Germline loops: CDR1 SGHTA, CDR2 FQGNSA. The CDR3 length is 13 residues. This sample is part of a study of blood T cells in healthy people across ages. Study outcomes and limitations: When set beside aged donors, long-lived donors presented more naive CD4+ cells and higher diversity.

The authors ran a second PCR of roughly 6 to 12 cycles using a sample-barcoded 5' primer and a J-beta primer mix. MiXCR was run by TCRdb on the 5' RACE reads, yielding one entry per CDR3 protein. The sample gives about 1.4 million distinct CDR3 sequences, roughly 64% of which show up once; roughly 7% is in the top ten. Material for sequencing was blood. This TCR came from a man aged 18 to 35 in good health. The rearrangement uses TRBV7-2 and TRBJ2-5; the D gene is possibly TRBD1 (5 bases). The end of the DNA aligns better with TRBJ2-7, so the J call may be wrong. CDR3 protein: CASSLNRQYEQYF. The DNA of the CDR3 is TGTGCCAGCAGCTTGAACAGGCAATACGAGCAGTACTTC.